This T cell receptor beta chain was sequenced in a study of blood T cell repertoires in COVID-19. Study-wide background: Both acute and convalescent COVID-19 samples were obtained from the United States, Italy and Spain. Sample material is recorded as cDNA or gDNA derived from T cells, B-cell-depleted T cells, or PBMCs.

The CDR3 spans 15 residues. V gave up 3 bases and J gave up 0 bases, with 11 bases separating them. CDR1 is SGHRS, CDR2 YFSETQ, per germline. As originally analysed: Estimation of nucleated cell counts relied on the amplification of reference gene primers. Clones were sequenced by immunoSEQ multiplex PCR, and TCRdb holds only the in-frame ones, with some missing. V, J and clone size were drawn from that table, and D and trimming were deduced from the DNA. Among about 230,000 clones listed, more than 70% were seen once. Clinical history reported by participants formed the basis on which cohorts were assigned.

Sequencing was performed on PBMCs or T cells enriched from blood (not recorded which). The clonotype originates from a middle-aged woman with acute COVID-19. The J gene is TRBJ2-3, the V gene TRBV5-1; D may be TRBD2 (6 bases). This CDR3 reads CASSSVGLSTDTQYF. In DNA form, the CDR3 reads TGCGCCAGCAGCTCGGTAGGACTAAGCACAGATACGCAGTATTTT.